These T cell receptor beta chains were read from a single sample in a study of regulatory T cells in long-lasting Graves disease. A single record per CDR3 protein comes from TCRdb applying MiXCR to the multiplex PCR reads. This repertoire shows hundreds of thousands of distinct CDR3 sequences, about 16% found once; its top ten account for about 12%. These same records also appear under a second study, on T cells in Graves' hyperthyroidism and ophthalmopathy.

The sample was peripheral blood mononuclear cells (PBMCs), taken at new diagnosis, from a patient treated with antithyroid drugs. These receptors all come from a man younger than 35 with Graves disease. Each CDR3 is given without its conserved first and last residue. Size values are once, few and many counts, or a class for expanded clones, and some rows have none.

11 | TRBJ2-2 | TRBV18 | few | ASSNENTGELF
15 | TRBJ2-1 | TRBV9 | NA | ASSVLSAGGIPGEQF
12 | TRBJ2-7 | TRBV6-1 | NA | ASRVSLGSHEQY
11 | TRBJ1-2 | TRBV20-1 | few | SATQGINYGYT
15 | TRBJ2-1 | TRBV3-1 | NA | ASSQDQRLAGVNEQF
11 | TRBJ2-5 | TRBV12-3/TRBV12-4 | many | ASSFAGPQTQY
12 | TRBJ2-1 | TRBV20-1 | NA | SAASGRALNEQF
11 | TRBJ2-7 | TRBV7-9 | many | ASSETGGYEQY
13 | TRBJ2-2 | TRBV6-2/TRBV6-3 | NA | ASSETGGNAGELF
10 | TRBJ2-3 | TRBV3-1 | many | ASSPTRDTQY
12 | TRBJ1-2 | TRBV13 | few | ASSYPQGNYGYT
12 | TRBJ2-7 | TRBV3-1 | few | ASSQVTRSYEQY
11 | TRBJ2-7 | TRBV19 | few | ASSDRGLDEQY
13 | TRBJ2-5 | TRBV6-1 | NA | ASSPSLGGQETQY